The 19 T cell receptor beta chains in this list originate from one sample, sequenced in a study of blood T cell repertoires in COVID-19. The method was immunoSEQ multiplex PCR; TCRdb's version includes in-frame clones alone and lacks a portion of them. Of about 39,000 clones in the sample, 87% were seen once. The source material was peripheral blood. These receptors were collected from a man aged 45-65 years with active or convalescent COVID-19.

V is TRBV19 and J is TRBJ2-5; TRBD2 matches 7 bases. CDR3 size: 15 residues. Germline CDR1 reads LNHDA; CDR2 reads SQIVND (reference sequence). V shed 0 bases, J shed 5 bases, and the junction held 6 bases outside the gene matches. The CDR3 nucleotides are TGTGCCAGTAGTATAGAAAGCCCCGGGAGGGAGACCCAGTACTTC. Translating gives CASSIESPGRETQYF.

J is TRBJ2-1 and V is TRBV5-1, with 10 bases matching TRBD2. CDR3 length: 18 amino acids. V shed 4 bases and J 1 base; nucleotides not matched to a gene: 11. Germline-derived CDR1 and CDR2 are SGHRS and YFSETQ. This CDR3 is CASSPKGIAGGSYNEQFF. As DNA, the CDR3 is TGCGCCAGCAGCCCAAAGGGGATAGCGGGGGGTTCCTACAATGAGCAGTTCTTC.

This rearrangement joins TRBV18 to TRBJ2-1; no definite D call. V gave up 3 bases and J gave up 6 bases, with 12 bases separating them. The CDR3 extends over 14 amino acids. The germline CDR1 and CDR2 sequences are KGHSH and LQKENI. The CDR3 region is CASSPLVEANEQFF. The DNA of the CDR3 is TGTGCCAGCTCACCGCTTGTCGAGGCCAATGAGCAGTTCTTC.

The CDR3 loop is CASSQLAGSVLSTDTQYF. In nucleotides, the CDR3 is TGTGCCAGCAGCCAACTAGCGGGATCAGTATTAAGCACAGATACGCAGTATTTT. V and J are TRBV7-3 and TRBJ2-3, with 10 positions matching TRBD2. Germline V gene lookup returns CDR1 SGHTA and CDR2 FQGTGA. CDR3 size: 18 residues. Trimming took 5 bases from V and 0 from J; bases not matched to a gene: 11.

This clone was found once. V gene TRBV6-5 combines with J gene TRBJ1-4; D uncertain. The V end lost 3 bases, the J end lost 1 base, and 9 bases lay between the germline ends. This CDR3 has 15 residues. CDR1 and CDR2 from the germline V gene are MNHEY and SVGAGI. The CDR3 here is CASSYKGETNEKLFF. Here the CDR3 DNA reads TGTGCCAGCAGTTATAAGGGAGAAACTAATGAAAAACTGTTTTTT.

This chain links TRBV29-1 with TRBJ1-1, with D perhaps matching TRBD1 (6 bases). The CDR3 is made up of 14 amino acids. V gave up 8 bases and J gave up 0 bases, with 16 bases separating them. Germline CDR1 SQVTM, CDR2 ANQGSEA. CDR3 nucleotides: TGCAGCATTAAAAGGGGGGGCGTGAACACTGAAGCTTTCTTT. Its translation is CSIKRGGVNTEAFF.

The J gene is TRBJ2-7, the V gene TRBV5-1, with 11 bases matching TRBD1. V lost 5 bases to trimming and J lost 4 bases; unmatched junction nucleotides: 5. This CDR3 is 14 amino acids long. In germline, CDR1 is SGHRS, CDR2 YFSETQ. CDR3 in DNA: TGCGCCAGCAGTCGGACAGGGGGCTTTTACGAGCAGTACTTC. As protein: CASSRTGGFYEQYF.

The gene calls are TRBV4-2 and TRBJ1-6; unclear D gene. The CDR3 is made up of 17 amino acids. CDR1 and CDR2 (germline): LGHNA, YNFKEQ. V lost 1 base and J 4 bases, leaving 14 bases between the germline ends. CDR3 in DNA: TGTGCCAGCAGCCAAGGAGTGAGCTTTAATTATAATTCACCCCTCCACTTT. Protein product: CASSQGVSFNYNSPLHF.

This chain links TRBV2 with TRBJ1-5, with D tentatively TRBD1 (5 bases). The CDR3 is 15 residues long. Trimming stripped 5 bases from V and 0 bases from J, with 11 bases between. Germline lookup yields CDR1 SNHLY and CDR2 FYNNEI. CDR3: CASSPGLDSNQPQHF. The CDR3 coding sequence is TGTGCCAGCAGTCCGGGACTCGATAGCAATCAGCCCCAGCATTTT.

The chain is built from TRBV10-2 and TRBJ2-5; 7 bases are shared with TRBD2. Losses at the gene ends were 9 bases for V and 2 bases for J; bases not matched to a gene: 3. The germline V gene has CDR1 WSHSY and CDR2 SAAADI. The CDR3 covers 12 residues. CDR3 region: CASRDYQETQYF. DNA of the CDR3: TGCGCCAGTAGGGACTATCAAGAGACCCAGTACTTC.

This clone was picked up a small number of times. V and J are TRBV5-4 and TRBJ2-5, with 10 bases fitting TRBD2. The germline V gene encodes CDR1 SGHNT and CDR2 YYREEE (reference sequence). This CDR3 contains 15 residues. J lost 2 bases, V lost 2 bases, and 3 bases had no gene match. CDR3 loop: CASSFSGGRQETQYF. CDR3 coding DNA: TGTGCCAGCAGCTTTAGCGGGGGGCGTCAAGAGACCCAGTACTTC.

The rearrangement links TRBV5-6 to TRBJ1-4; TRBD1 agrees at 9 bases. V gave up 1 base and J gave up 7 bases; unmatched junction bases: 11. Germline V gene sequence: CDR1 SGHDT, CDR2 YYEEEE. This CDR3 contains 17 residues. The CDR3 is CASSLNFLDRGIEKLFF. The CDR3 nucleotides are TGTGCCAGCAGCTTGAATTTTCTTGACAGGGGGATTGAAAAACTGTTTTTT. Supplemented by reference TRBV5-6 and TRBJ1-4, the full variable domain reads DAGVTQSPTHLIKTRGQQVTLRCSPKSGHDTVSWYQQALGQGPQFIFQYYEEEERQRGNFPDRFSGHQFPNYSSELNVNALLLGDSALYLCASSLNFLDRGIEKLFFGSGTQLSVL.

This chain links TRBV21-1 with TRBJ2-1; the tabulated D call, TRBD2, remains unverified against the DNA. TRBV21-1 is noted as a pseudogene. This CDR3 comprises 19 residues. The DNA for the CDR3 is TGTGCCAGCAGCCGAAGCAAGGTGGGGCGGGGACCCTTTGGAAATGAGCAGTTCTTC. This sequence encodes CASSRSKVGRGPFGNEQFF.

V gene TRBV27 combines with J gene TRBJ2-1, with D unresolved. The germline V gene encodes CDR1 MNHEY and CDR2 SMNVEV (reference sequence). V lost 8 bases and J lost 3, with 14 bases in between. The CDR3 is made up of 14 amino acids. The CDR3 coding sequence is TGTGCCAGCGGATACACGGAGAGCTACAATGAGCAGTTCTTC. Encoded protein: CASGYTESYNEQFF.

In this sample, this clone turned up a few times. This CDR3 is CASSFGQGMAEAFF. In DNA form, the CDR3 reads TGTGCCAGCAGCTTTGGACAGGGGATGGCTGAAGCTTTCTTT. This chain links TRBV5-6 with TRBJ1-1; 9 bases fit TRBD1. The CDR3 loop spans 14 amino acids. With V trimmed by 2 bases and J by 6 bases, 5 bases remained unmatched. CDR1 and CDR2 from the germline V gene are SGHDT and YYEEEE.

The V gene is TRBV11-2, the J gene TRBJ2-2; D possibly corresponds to TRBD2 (5 bases). Germline V gives CDR1 SGHAT, CDR2 FQNNGV. The CDR3 has 13 amino acids. Trimming shortened V by 5 bases and J by 5 bases, and 9 bases separated the two germline ends. This chain's CDR3 is CASSRTRTGELFF. The CDR3 DNA sequence: TGTGCCAGCAGCCGAACTAGGACCGGGGAGCTGTTTTTT.

The rearrangement links TRBV25-1 to TRBJ1-6; 10 nucleotides line up with TRBD1. V was clipped by 7 bases and J by 10 bases; unmatched bases: 7. The CDR3 length is 14 residues. Germline V gives CDR1 MGHDK, CDR2 SYGVNS. The CDR3 sequence: CASMGQGFNSPLHF. CDR3 DNA: TGTGCCAGCATGGGACAGGGGTTCAACTCACCCCTCCACTTT.

The chain combines TRBV28 with TRBJ1-5; D gene ambiguous. This CDR3 has 16 residues. Germline CDR1 is MDHEN and CDR2 is SYDVKM. Trimming took 2 bases from V and 5 from J, leaving 16 bases between them. The CDR3: CASSLRDSETDQPQHF. CDR3 bases: TGTGCCAGCAGTTTACGAGACTCAGAAACCGATCAGCCCCAGCATTTT.

This chain joins TRBV12-3 or TRBV12-4 and TRBJ1-5; D is ambiguous. This CDR3 is built from 13 residues. The V gene lost 6 bases and the J gene lost 7 bases, with 13 bases spanning the gap. CDR3 sequence (DNA): TGTGCCAGCAGCCTCGAGGCCGGACAGCCCCAGCATTTT. It translates to CASSLEAGQPQHF.